Listed below are T cell receptor beta chains from one sample, sequenced in a study of Tregs in tolerant kidney transplant recipients. The protocol was immunoSEQ multiplex PCR, while the TCRdb copy is restricted to in-frame clones and leaves out a portion. The sample lists about 240,000 clones, around 81% seen once, with around 0.61% in the top ten. Sequenced sample: CD4+ T cells from blood. The receptors stem from a human donor in good health. Both conserved end residues are trimmed from each CDR3. A D gene is named only where the DNA matches it firmly.

J gene,D gene,V gene,CDR3 protein
TRBJ1-1,NA,TRBV30,AWSRSGTEAF
TRBJ2-1,NA,TRBV12-5,ASGQLNEQF
TRBJ2-1,TRBD1,TRBV19,ASRGGQGYLNEQF
TRBJ2-2,NA,TRBV18,ASSPPRGSSGELF
TRBJ1-2,NA,TRBV6-5,ASSGKGSGYT
TRBJ2-4,TRBD2,TRBV6-4,ASSVPRGGGKNIQY
TRBJ1-4,TRBD1,TRBV6-5,ASSRDSGEKLF
TRBJ2-5,TRBD2,TRBV7-8,ASSWRGGQETQY
TRBJ1-6,NA,TRBV13,ASSLTANSPLH
TRBJ2-2,NA,TRBV11-3,ASSSPWDGNTGELF
TRBJ2-5,TRBD2,TRBV9,ASSDGTSGGGETQY
TRBJ2-5,NA,TRBV7-9,ASVFGAKQETQY
TRBJ2-5,NA,TRBV18,ASVRTGQETQY
TRBJ2-1,NA,TRBV5-1,ASSGGQEYNEQF
TRBJ2-1,TRBD2,TRBV11-3,ASSLGRMGGSLNNEQF
TRBJ2-6,TRBD2,TRBV7-3,ASRPSGGQGGGANVLT
TRBJ1-4,NA,TRBV5-1,ASSPGRAGNEKLF
TRBJ1-2,TRBD1,TRBV6-5,ASSLDRNYGYT
TRBJ1-5,NA,TRBV5-5,ASSPRAGVQPQH
TRBJ1-2,NA,TRBV25-1,ASSEYRGNYYGYT
TRBJ2-1,NA,TRBV29-1,SVGHVSEQF
TRBJ2-2,NA,TRBV19,ASTTPIGVDTGELF
TRBJ2-5,NA,TRBV5-1,ASSSLGGETQY
TRBJ1-5,NA,TRBV6-6,ASSYGGPRQPQH
TRBJ1-2,TRBD1,TRBV6-6,ASSRDRGLFDYGYT
TRBJ1-1,NA,TRBV11-1,ASSLAVSNTEAF
TRBJ2-7,TRBD1,TRBV11-1,ASSSGSGGTGYNEQY
TRBJ2-7,TRBD2,TRBV30,AWSPRLAGGNYEQY
TRBJ1-2,NA,TRBV7-8,ASSLGQVYGYT
TRBJ2-3,NA,TRBV4-1,ASSSPWADTQY
TRBJ1-2,TRBD1,TRBV5-1,ASSPTGGYGYT
TRBJ1-5,NA,TRBV6-5,ASSDWINQPQH
TRBJ2-7,NA,TRBV27,ASSTRDLRSSYEQY
TRBJ1-1,NA,TRBV7-9,ASSLLKWYTEAF
TRBJ2-5,NA,TRBV5-8,ASSLAVLKGQETQY
TRBJ1-5,TRBD1,TRBV19,ASSINRDRGHQPQH
TRBJ1-2,NA,TRBV19,ASSISTLGNGYT
TRBJ1-1,NA,TRBV4-1,ASSQVLILNTEAF
TRBJ1-5,TRBD1,TRBV5-3,ASSSGTGTGQPQH
NA,NA,TRBV6-1,ASSLTVSSYEQY
TRBJ2-1,TRBD2,TRBV7-9,ASSLGRGGYNEQF
TRBJ2-7,TRBD2,TRBV7-9,ASSFPASGNYEQY
TRBJ2-6,NA,TRBV4-1,ASSQAEELSRSSGANVLT
TRBJ2-5,NA,TRBV7-3,ASSYGQSETQY
TRBJ2-1,NA,TRBV19,ASSIPASPGDGNEQF
TRBJ1-3,NA,TRBV4-1,ASSPQGGFFSGNTIY
TRBJ2-2,TRBD1,TRBV10-1,ASRTGGSGELF
TRBJ1-1,NA,TRBV7-9,ASSLRGADTEAF
TRBJ2-5,TRBD1,TRBV18,ASSPPAGGETQY
TRBJ2-7,TRBD2,TRBV18,ASSPTLAENYEQY
TRBJ2-6,NA,TRBV6-6,ASGGGANVLT
TRBJ2-1,TRBD1,TRBV19,ASRNGQGAHNEQF
TRBJ2-4,NA,TRBV6-1,ASSVIRGLDIQY
TRBJ1-2,NA,TRBV5-1,ASSLSGAGYGYT
TRBJ2-7,TRBD1,TRBV6-5,ASSYGTGQH
TRBJ2-4,TRBD2,TRBV30,AWSWASGSWQY
TRBJ2-3,NA,TRBV20-1,SASVTNTQY
TRBJ2-1,NA,TRBV5-1,ASSPRRDEQF
TRBJ2-7,TRBD1,TRBV6-5,ASSDSDRGRYEQY
TRBJ2-7,TRBD1,TRBV5-1,ASSSGTGYSYEQY